This record looks at one TCR beta chain sequence and its context. Its antigen is unidentified. This sample is drawn from a study of vaccination effects on CD4 cells after COVID-19. Study-wide context: Samples that were drawn after vaccination came a median of 72 days after the second dose. Study-level findings and limits: Marked clonal contraction of both clone types appeared late after vaccination.

ViraFEST used viral peptide pools to expand antigen-specific CD4+ T cells before sequencing. Culture lasted roughly 9 days before CD4+ T cell isolation. Two-dose BNT162b2 or mRNA-1273 vaccination was given to participants. Vaccine recipients, nucleocapsid antibody negative, had no prior SARS-CoV-2 infection. Repertoires were generated with immunoSEQ multiplex PCR, while TCRdb's copy carries only in-frame clones and drops some. The table lists around 81,000 clones, over 70% of them singletons, with about 1% in the top ten. Trimming took 7 bases from V and 10 from J, leaving 14 bases between them. The CDR3 extends over 13 amino acids. Germline loops: CDR1 LNHDA, CDR2 SQIVND (reference sequence).

The V and J genes are TRBV19 and TRBJ1-6; TRBD1 might be the D (6 bases). This receptor was taken from a human donor who received a COVID-19 vaccine. Sequenced here: CD4+ T cells from PBMCs cultured with HCoV-OC43 spike peptides, sampled after COVID-19 vaccination. Subset here: HCoV-OC43 spike overlapping peptide pool stimulation. CDR3 protein: CASTPQGQSPLHF. The CDR3 bases are TGTGCCAGTACTCCTCAGGGGCAGTCACCCCTCCACTTT. The full variable domain, completed using reference TRBV19 and TRBJ1-6, is DGGITQSPKYLFRKEGQNVTLSCEQNLNHDAMYWYRQDPGQGLRLIYYSQIVNDFQKGDIAEGYSVSREKKESFPLTVTSAQKNPTAFYLCASTPQGQSPLHFGNGTRLTVT.